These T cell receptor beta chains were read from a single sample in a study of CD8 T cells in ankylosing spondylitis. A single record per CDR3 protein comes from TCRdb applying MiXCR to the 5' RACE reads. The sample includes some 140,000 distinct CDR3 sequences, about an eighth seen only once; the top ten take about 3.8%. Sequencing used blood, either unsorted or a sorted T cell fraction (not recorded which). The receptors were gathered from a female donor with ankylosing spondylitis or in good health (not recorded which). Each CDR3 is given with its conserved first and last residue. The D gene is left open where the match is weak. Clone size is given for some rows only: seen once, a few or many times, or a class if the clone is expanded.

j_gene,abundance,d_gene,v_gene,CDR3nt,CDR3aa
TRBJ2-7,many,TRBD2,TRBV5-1,TGCGCCAGCAGATTGGGACTAGCGGGACGGCGTGGGCACGAGCAGTACTTC,CASRLGLAGRRGHEQYF
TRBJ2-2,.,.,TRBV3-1,TGTGCCAGCAGCCAAGATTGGCAGGGAGACGGGGAGCTGTTTTTT,CASSQDWQGDGELFF
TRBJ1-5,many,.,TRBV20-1,TGCAGTGCTAGCACCCGTTCAGGGGCGGGAGGAGGCAATCAGCCCCAGCATTTT,CSASTRSGAGGGNQPQHF
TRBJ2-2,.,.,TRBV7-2,TGTGCCAGCAGCTTAGAGGCTAGCAGAACCGGGGAGCTGTTTTTT,CASSLEASRTGELFF
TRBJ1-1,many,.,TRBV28,TGTGCCAGCACCAGGAACACTGAAGCTTTCTTT,CASTRNTEAFF
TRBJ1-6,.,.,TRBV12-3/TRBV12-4,TGTGCCAGCAGTTTTGTCAGGGGAAATTCACCCCTCCACTTT,CASSFVRGNSPLHF
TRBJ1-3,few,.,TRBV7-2,TGTGCCAGCAGACCCCCAGCGATAGTTCGTACTGGAAACACCATATATTTT,CASRPPAIVRTGNTIYF
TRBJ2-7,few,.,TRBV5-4,TGTGCCAGCAGCTTGGAACCTCGGAGGGCCCACGAGCAGTACTTC,CASSLEPRRAHEQYF
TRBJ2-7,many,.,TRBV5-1,TGCGCCAGCAGCCAGGAGGGACCGAAGTACGAGCAGTACTTC,CASSQEGPKYEQYF
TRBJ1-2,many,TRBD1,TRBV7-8,TGTGCCAGCAGCACAAGGACAGGGACTAACTATGGCTACACCTTC,CASSTRTGTNYGYTF
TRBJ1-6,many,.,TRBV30,TGTGCCTGGAGTAGAGACAGGCTAAAGTCACCCCTCCACTTT,CAWSRDRLKSPLHF
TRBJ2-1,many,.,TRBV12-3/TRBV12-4,TGTGCCAGCACCACACATGGGGTTGTAGAGCAGTTCTTC,CASTTHGVVEQFF
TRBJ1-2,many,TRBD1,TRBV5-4,TGTGCCAGCAGCTTCGGGGCAGGGGGTAACTATGGCTACACCTTC,CASSFGAGGNYGYTF
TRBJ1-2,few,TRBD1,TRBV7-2,TGTGCCAGCAGCACAGACAGGGACTATGGCTACACCTTC,CASSTDRDYGYTF
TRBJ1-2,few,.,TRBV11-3,TGTGCCAGCAGCTCCCTGGTGTCGGGATTTGGCTACACCTTC,CASSSLVSGFGYTF
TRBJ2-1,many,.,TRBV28,TGTGCCAGCAGCAGTGAAAAGCTATTCTTC,CASSSEKLFF
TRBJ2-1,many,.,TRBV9,TGTGCCAGCAGCGCACAGTTCTTC,CASSAQFF
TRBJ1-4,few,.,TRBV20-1,TGCAGTGCTAGGGAGCCGGCTAATGAAAAACTGTTTTTT,CSAREPANEKLFF
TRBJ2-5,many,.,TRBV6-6,TGTGCCAGCACCGCCCCGAATAGCGGGACCCAGTACTTC,CASTAPNSGTQYF
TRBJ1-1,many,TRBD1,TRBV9,TGTGCCAGCAGCGCCGACCCCGGACAGGGGGCGACTGAAGCTTTCTTT,CASSADPGQGATEAFF
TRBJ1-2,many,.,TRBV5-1,TGCGCCAGCAGCTCAAGCAGTACATCCTATGGCTACACCTTC,CASSSSSTSYGYTF
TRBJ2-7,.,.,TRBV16,TGTGCCAGCCCAAAATGGGGTTCCGGGGGATTCTCCTACGAGCAGTACTTC,CASPKWGSGGFSYEQYF
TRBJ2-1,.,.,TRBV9,TGTGCCAGCAGCGTAGAGGAGGGGTCCTACAATGAGCAGTTCTTC,CASSVEEGSYNEQFF
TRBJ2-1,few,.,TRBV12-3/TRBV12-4,TGTGCCAGCAGCTACCCGAGCTCCTACAATGAGCAGTTCTTC,CASSYPSSYNEQFF
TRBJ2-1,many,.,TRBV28,TGTGCCACCTCCCTAGGGGGGATTGGCAATGAGCAGTTCTTC,CATSLGGIGNEQFF
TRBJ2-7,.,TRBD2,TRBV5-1,TGCGCCAGCAGCTTGGAACTAGCGGGAGTTTACGAGCAGTACTTC,CASSLELAGVYEQYF
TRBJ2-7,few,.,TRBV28,TGTGCCAGCAGTTTTTCGGGTGCCACCTACGAGCAGTACTTC,CASSFSGATYEQYF
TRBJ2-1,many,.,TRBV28,TGTGCCAGCAGTTCACAGGGTCCCAATGAGCAGTTCTTC,CASSSQGPNEQFF
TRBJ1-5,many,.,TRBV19,TGTGCCAGTAGTCCTGTTTCCAATCAGCCCCAGCATTTT,CASSPVSNQPQHF
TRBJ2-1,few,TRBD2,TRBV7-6,TGTGCCAGCAGCCGAACTAGCGGGGGAAACAATGAGCAGTTCTTC,CASSRTSGGNNEQFF
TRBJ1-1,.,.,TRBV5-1,TGCGCCAGCAGCCGACAAGGGGAGACTGAAGCTTTCTTT,CASSRQGETEAFF
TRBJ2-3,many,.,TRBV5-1,TGCGCCAGCAGCTTACCTAGCGTCCGGACGGATACGCAGTATTTT,CASSLPSVRTDTQYF
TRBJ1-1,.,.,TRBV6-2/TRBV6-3,TGTGCCAGCAGTTACTTGAGGCAGGGAGGGTTGAACACTGAAGCTTTCTTT,CASSYLRQGGLNTEAFF
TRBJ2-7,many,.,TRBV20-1,TGCAGTGCTTCCGGGGTCCACCTGTACTTC,CSASGVHLYF
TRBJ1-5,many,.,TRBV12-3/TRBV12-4,TGTGCCAGCAGTTTAGCGCCGGCACAGCAGCCCCAGCATTTT,CASSLAPAQQPQHF
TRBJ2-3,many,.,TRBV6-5,TGTGCCAGCAGTTACTCGAAGTTCGGGAACACAGATACGCAGTATTTT,CASSYSKFGNTDTQYF
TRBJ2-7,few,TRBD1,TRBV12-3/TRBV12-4,TGTGCCAGCAGTGCCTACAGGGGCTACGAGCAGTACTTC,CASSAYRGYEQYF
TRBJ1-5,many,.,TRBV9,TGTGCCAGCAGCGTAGGACTGGATTATCAGCCCCAGCATTTT,CASSVGLDYQPQHF
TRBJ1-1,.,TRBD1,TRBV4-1,TGCGCCGGCAGCCAAGATCGTAGGACAGGGGGCACTGAAGCGTTCTTT,CAGSQDRRTGGTEAFF
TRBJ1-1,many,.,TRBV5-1,TGCGCCAGCAGCTCGGTTACGAACACTGAAGCTTTCTTT,CASSSVTNTEAFF
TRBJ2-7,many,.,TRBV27,TGTGCCAGCAGTCACGTCTCGTTCGGGCAGGCCCGTAGTAAGCAGTACTTC,CASSHVSFGQARSKQYF
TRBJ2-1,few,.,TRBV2,TGTGCCAGCAATGGGGCGGGATCCCTCAATGAGCAGTTCTTC,CASNGAGSLNEQFF
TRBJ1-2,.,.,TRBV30,TGTGCCTGGAGATCAGGATTTTATGAGGGCTACACCTTC,CAWRSGFYEGYTF
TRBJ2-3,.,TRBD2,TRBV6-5,TGTGCCAGCAGTTATGGAGCGGGAGGGAGCACAGATACGCAGTATTTT,CASSYGAGGSTDTQYF
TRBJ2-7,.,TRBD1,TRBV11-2,TGTGCCAGCAGCTCCCTCCGGGACAGACCTTACGAGCAGTACTTC,CASSSLRDRPYEQYF
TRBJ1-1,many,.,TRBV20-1,TGCAGTGCGCCGGTTGGCCAGGGTGGGAACACTGAAGCTTTCTTT,CSAPVGQGGNTEAFF
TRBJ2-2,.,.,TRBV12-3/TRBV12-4,TGTGCCAGCAGCCTTCACGGGGGTAGCACCGGGGAGCTGTTTTTT,CASSLHGGSTGELFF
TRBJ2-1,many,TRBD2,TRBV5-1,TGCGCCAGCAGCTTGGAAGTACTAGCGGGTGCTAATGAGCAGTTCTTC,CASSLEVLAGANEQFF
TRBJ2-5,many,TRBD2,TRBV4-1,TGCGCCAGCAGCCGGACGACTAGCGGGGGGGCAGAGACCCAGTACTTC,CASSRTTSGGAETQYF
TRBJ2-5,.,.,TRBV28,TGTGCCAGCAGTTCCCCCGGGTACACAGAGACCCAGTACTTC,CASSSPGYTETQYF
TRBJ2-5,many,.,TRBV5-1,TGCGCCAGCAGCTTGGGGGTGGGGCGAGCCCAAGAGACCCAGTACTTC,CASSLGVGRAQETQYF